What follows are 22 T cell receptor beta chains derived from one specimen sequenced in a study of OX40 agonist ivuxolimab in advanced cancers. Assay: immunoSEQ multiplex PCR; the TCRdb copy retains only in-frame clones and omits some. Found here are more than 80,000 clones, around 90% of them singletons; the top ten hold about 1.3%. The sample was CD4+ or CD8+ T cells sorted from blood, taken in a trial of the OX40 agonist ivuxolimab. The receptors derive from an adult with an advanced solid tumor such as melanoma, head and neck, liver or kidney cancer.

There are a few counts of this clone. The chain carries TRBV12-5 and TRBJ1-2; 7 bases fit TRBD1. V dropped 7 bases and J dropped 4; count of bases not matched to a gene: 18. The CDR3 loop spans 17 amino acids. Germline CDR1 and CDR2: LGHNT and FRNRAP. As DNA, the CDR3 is TGTGCTAGTGCCCTGGCAAAGGACAGGAGTCGACCCTATGGCTACACCTTC. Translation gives CASALAKDRSRPYGYTF.

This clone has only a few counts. CDR3 DNA: TGTGCCAGCTCTTGGGCCTCGACAGCGAACACTGAAGCTTTCTTT. Translating gives CASSWASTANTEAFF. The chain uses TRBV28 and TRBJ1-1; TRBD1 might be the D (5 bases). V lost 8 bases, J lost 1 base, and 17 bases lay in between. Germline CDR1 and CDR2: MDHEN and SYDVKM. This CDR3 has 15 amino acids.

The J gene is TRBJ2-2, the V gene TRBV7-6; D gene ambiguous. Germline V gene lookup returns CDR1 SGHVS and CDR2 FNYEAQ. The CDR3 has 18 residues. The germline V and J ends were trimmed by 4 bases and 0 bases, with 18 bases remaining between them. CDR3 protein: CASSSSFRPLTNTGELFF. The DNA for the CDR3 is TGTGCCAGCAGCTCCTCTTTTAGACCACTAACGAACACCGGGGAGCTGTTTTTT.

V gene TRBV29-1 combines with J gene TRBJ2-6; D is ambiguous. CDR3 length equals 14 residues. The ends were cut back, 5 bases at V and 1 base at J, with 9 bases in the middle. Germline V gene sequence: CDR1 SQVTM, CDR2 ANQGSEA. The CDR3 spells CSVRSPSGANVLTF. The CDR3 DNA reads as TGCAGCGTTCGGTCTCCTTCTGGGGCCAACGTCCTGACTTTC.

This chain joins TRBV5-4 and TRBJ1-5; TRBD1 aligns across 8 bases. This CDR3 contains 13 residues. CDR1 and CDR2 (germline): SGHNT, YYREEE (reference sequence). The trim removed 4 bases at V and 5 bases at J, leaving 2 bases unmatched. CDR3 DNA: TGTGCCAGCAGCCCGGACAGGGATCAGCCCCAGCATTTT. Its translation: CASSPDRDQPQHF.

Here the CDR3 DNA reads TGTGCCAGCAGCTCCCATGGGGAGGGGTACGAGCAGTACTTC. Encoded protein: CASSSHGEGYEQYF. The V and J genes are TRBV13 and TRBJ2-7; 7 bases match TRBD2. The V segment lost 4 bases and the J segment 4 bases; nucleotides outside the gene matches: 7. The germline V gene encodes CDR1 PRHDT and CDR2 FYEKMQ (reference sequence). This CDR3 comprises 14 residues.

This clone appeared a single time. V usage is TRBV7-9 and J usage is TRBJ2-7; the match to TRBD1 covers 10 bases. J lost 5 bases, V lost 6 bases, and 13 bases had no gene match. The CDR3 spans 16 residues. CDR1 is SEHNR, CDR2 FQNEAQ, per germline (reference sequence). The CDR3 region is CASSLLPGQGTHEQYF. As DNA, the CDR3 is TGTGCCAGCAGTTTGTTACCGGGACAGGGGACCCACGAGCAGTACTTC.

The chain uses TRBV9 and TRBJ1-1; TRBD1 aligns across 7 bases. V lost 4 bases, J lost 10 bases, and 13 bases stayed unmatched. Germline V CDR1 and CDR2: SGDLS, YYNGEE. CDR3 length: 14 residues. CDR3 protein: CASSPQGGASAAFF. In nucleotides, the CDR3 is TGTGCCAGCAGCCCTCAAGGGGGCGCCTCCGCAGCTTTCTTT.

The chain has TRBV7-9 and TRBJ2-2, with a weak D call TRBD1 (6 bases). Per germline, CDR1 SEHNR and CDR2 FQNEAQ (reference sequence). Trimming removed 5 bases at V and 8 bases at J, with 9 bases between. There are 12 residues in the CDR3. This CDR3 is CASSRGQGELFF. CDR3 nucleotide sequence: TGTGCCAGCAGCCGCGGACAGGGGGAGCTGTTTTTT.

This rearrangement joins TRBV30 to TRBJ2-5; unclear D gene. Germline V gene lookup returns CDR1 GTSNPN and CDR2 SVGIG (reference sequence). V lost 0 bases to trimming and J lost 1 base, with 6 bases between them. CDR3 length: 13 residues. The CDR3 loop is CAWSVNFQETQYF. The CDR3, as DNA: TGTGCCTGGAGTGTCAACTTCCAAGAGACCCAGTACTTC.

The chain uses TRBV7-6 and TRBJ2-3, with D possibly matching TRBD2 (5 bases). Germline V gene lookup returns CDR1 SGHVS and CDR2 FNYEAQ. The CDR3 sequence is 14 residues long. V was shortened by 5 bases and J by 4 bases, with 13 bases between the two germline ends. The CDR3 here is CASSILALPDTQYF. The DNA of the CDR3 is TGTGCCAGCAGCATCCTAGCCTTACCAGATACGCAGTATTTT.

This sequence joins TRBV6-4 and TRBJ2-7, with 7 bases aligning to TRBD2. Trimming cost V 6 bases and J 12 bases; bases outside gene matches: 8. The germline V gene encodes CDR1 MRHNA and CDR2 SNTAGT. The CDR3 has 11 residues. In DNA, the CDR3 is TGTGCCAGCAGAACTTCACTAGCGCTGTACTTC. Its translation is CASRTSLALYF.

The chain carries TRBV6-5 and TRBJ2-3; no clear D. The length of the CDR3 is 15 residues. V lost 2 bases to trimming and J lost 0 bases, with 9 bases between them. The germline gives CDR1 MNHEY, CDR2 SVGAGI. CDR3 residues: CASSYARFSTDTQYF. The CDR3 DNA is TGTGCCAGCAGTTACGCGCGTTTTAGCACAGATACGCAGTATTTT.

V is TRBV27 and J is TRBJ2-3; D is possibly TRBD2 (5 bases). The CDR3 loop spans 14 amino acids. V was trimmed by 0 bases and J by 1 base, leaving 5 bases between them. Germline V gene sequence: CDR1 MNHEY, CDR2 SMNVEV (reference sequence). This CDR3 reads CASSLSRGTDTQYF. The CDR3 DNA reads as TGTGCCAGCAGTTTATCGAGGGGCACAGATACGCAGTATTTT.

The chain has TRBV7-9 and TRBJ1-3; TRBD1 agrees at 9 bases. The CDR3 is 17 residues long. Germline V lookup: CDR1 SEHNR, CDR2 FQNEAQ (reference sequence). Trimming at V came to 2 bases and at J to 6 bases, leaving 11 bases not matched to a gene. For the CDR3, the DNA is TGTGCCAGCAGCTTAACTAGGGACAGGGAAATACTAAACACCATATATTTT. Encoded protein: CASSLTRDREILNTIYF.

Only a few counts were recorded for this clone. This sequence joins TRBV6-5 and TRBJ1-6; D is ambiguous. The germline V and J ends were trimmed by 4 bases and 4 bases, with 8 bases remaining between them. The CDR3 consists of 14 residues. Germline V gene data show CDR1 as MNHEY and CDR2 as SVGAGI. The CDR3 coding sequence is TGTGCCAGCAGTTCGGGAGGATATAATTCACCCCTCCACTTT. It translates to CASSSGGYNSPLHF.

CDR3 sequence: CASSDGTGNTEAFF. The CDR3 DNA sequence: TGTGCCAGCAGTGATGGGACAGGGAACACTGAAGCTTTCTTT. The rearrangement links TRBV2 to TRBJ1-1, with TRBD1 matching 8 bases. The CDR3 spans 14 residues. With V trimmed by 3 bases and J by 1 base, 1 base remained unmatched. Germline values: CDR1 SNHLY, CDR2 FYNNEI.

CDR3 sequence reads: CASSDRSGGEDYTF. As DNA, the CDR3 is TGTGCCAGCAGTGACCGTTCAGGGGGCGAAGACTACACCTTC. This chain joins TRBV6-4 and TRBJ1-2; 8 nucleotides align to TRBD1. The CDR3 covers 14 residues. Germline CDR1 and CDR2: MRHNA and SNTAGT. Losses at the gene ends were 2 bases for V and 10 bases for J; bases not matched to a gene: 9.

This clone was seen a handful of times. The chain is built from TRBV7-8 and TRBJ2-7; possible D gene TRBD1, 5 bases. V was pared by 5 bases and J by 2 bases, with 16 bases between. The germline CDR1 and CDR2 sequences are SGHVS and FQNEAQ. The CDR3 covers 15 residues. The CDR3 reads CASSRFIDRAYEQYF. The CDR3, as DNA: TGTGCCAGCAGCCGTTTTATCGACAGAGCCTACGAGCAGTACTTC.

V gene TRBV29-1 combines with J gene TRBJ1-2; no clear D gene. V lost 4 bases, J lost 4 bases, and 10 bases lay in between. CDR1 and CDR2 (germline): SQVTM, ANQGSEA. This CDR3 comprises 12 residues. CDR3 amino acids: CSVGGSLYGYTF. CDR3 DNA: TGCAGCGTTGGCGGCAGCCTCTATGGCTACACCTTC.

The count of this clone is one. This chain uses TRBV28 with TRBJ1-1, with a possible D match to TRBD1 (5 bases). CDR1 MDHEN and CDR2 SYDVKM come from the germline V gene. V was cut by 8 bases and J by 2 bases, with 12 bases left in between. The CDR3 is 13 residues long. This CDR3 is CASGGGINTEAFF. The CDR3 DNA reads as TGTGCCAGCGGGGGGGGGATAAACACTGAAGCTTTCTTT.

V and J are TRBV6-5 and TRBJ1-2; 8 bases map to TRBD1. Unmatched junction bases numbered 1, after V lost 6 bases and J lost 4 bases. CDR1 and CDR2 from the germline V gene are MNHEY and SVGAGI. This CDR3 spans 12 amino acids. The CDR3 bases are TGTGCCAGCAGACAGGGGGGCTATGGCTACACCTTC. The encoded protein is CASRQGGYGYTF.